What follows are 28 T cell receptor beta chains derived from one specimen sequenced in a study of blood T cell repertoires in COVID-19. The table came from immunoSEQ multiplex PCR; TCRdb's copy has only in-frame clones and leaves some out. The table includes some 110,000 clones, roughly 87% detected once. Specimen: peripheral blood. These receptor sequences come from a man aged 45-60 years with acute or convalescent COVID-19.

The chain carries TRBV28 and TRBJ2-1, with 7 positions matching TRBD1. The CDR3 extends over 12 amino acids. The V and J ends lost 5 bases and 9 bases, in that order; junction bases with no gene match: 4. Germline V lookup: CDR1 MDHEN, CDR2 SYDVKM. CDR3 sequence reads: CASSTRGSEQFF. CDR3 coding DNA: TGTGCCAGCAGTACCAGGGGGAGTGAGCAGTTCTTC.

The genes are TRBV30 and TRBJ2-5; a possible D gene is TRBD1 (6 bases). In germline, CDR1 is GTSNPN, CDR2 SVGIG (reference sequence). The V gene lost 4 bases and the J gene lost 5 bases, with 11 bases spanning the gap. CDR3 length: 12 amino acids. The CDR3 loop reads CAWNTGSETQYF. DNA of the CDR3: TGTGCCTGGAATACAGGGTCGGAGACCCAGTACTTC. Full variable domain (missing parts from reference TRBV30 and TRBJ2-5): SQTIHQWPATLVQPVGSPLSLECTVEGTSNPNLYWYRQAAGRGLQLLFYSVGIGQISSEVPQNLSASRPQDRQFILSSKKLLLSDSGFYLCAWNTGSETQYFGPGTRLLVL.

The rearrangement uses TRBV19 and TRBJ1-1; weak D call: TRBD1 (5 bases). The V end was cut by 4 bases, the J end by 6 bases, with 18 bases between. From germline, CDR1 is LNHDA and CDR2 SQIVND (reference sequence). The CDR3 spans 15 residues. The CDR3 bases are TGTGCCAGTAGTACGGTTGGGGGGTCCCGGGCTGAAGCTTTCTTT. Translation: CASSTVGGSRAEAFF.

J is TRBJ2-7 and V is TRBV6-5; D is possibly TRBD2 (6 bases). The germline V gene has CDR1 MNHEY and CDR2 SVGAGI. V was pared by 2 bases and J by 3 bases, with 8 bases between. CDR3 size: 13 residues. The CDR3 protein is CASSYGGNYEQYF. Written as DNA, the CDR3 is TGTGCCAGCAGTTACGGGGGGAACTACGAGCAGTACTTC.

This chain joins TRBV28 and TRBJ1-2, with D perhaps TRBD1 (5 bases). Trimming removed 3 bases at V and 4 bases at J, with 6 bases between. Germline assignment: CDR1 MDHEN and CDR2 SYDVKM. CDR3 length equals 12 residues. CDR3 protein: CASSLGGYGYTF. DNA of the CDR3: TGTGCCAGCAGTTTGGGGGGCTATGGCTACACCTTC.

The rearrangement uses TRBV19 and TRBJ2-3; D call uncertain. V was clipped by 2 bases and J by 4 bases, with 10 bases between them. This CDR3 region has 14 residues. Germline CDR1 and CDR2: LNHDA and SQIVND (reference sequence). DNA of the CDR3: TGTGCCAGTAGTATAACCGGCCAGGCAGATACGCAGTATTTT. Amino acids: CASSITGQADTQYF.

The rearrangement links TRBV5-4 to TRBJ1-2, with 8 bases lining up with TRBD1. Trimming at V came to 4 bases and at J to 6 bases, leaving 8 bases not matched to a gene. The CDR3 consists of 14 residues. Germline V CDR1 and CDR2: SGHNT, YYREEE (reference sequence). The CDR3 sequence is CASSTGGRPDGYTF. In DNA, the CDR3 is TGTGCCAGCAGCACAGGGGGACGGCCCGATGGCTACACCTTC.

The rearrangement links TRBV3-1 (or the pseudogene TRBV3-2) to TRBJ1-2; TRBD1 is a possible D gene (6 bases). CDR3 size: 14 residues. Trimming shortened V by 3 bases and J by 8 bases, and 16 bases separated the two germline ends. CDR1 and CDR2 (germline): LGHDT, YNNKEL (reference sequence). The CDR3 spells CASSQAPQGRGYTF. In nucleotides, the CDR3 is TGTGCCAGCAGCCAGGCTCCCCAGGGGCGAGGCTACACCTTC.

This clone was seen once. The chain combines TRBV4-2 with TRBJ2-7; 7 bases line up with TRBD2. The germline V gene has CDR1 LGHNA and CDR2 YNFKEQ. V lost 4 bases, J lost 0 bases, and 12 bases stayed unmatched. The CDR3 is 17 amino acids. The CDR3 DNA is TGTGCCAGCAGCCCAGCCCCGTTTAGCGGGTCCTCCTACGAGCAGTACTTC. Amino acids: CASSPAPFSGSSYEQYF.

Comment on this clone: One junction end does not reproduce the germline sequence, and a read error may be involved. The chain recombines TRBV6-5 with TRBJ2-2, with no clear D. This CDR3 spans 13 amino acids. Germline CDR1 is MNHEY and CDR2 is SVGAGI. The CDR3 DNA follows: TGTGCCAGCAGTTTCGCGAAGACCGGGGAGCTGTTTTTT. Encoded protein: CASSFAKTGELFF.

The genes are TRBV5-1 and TRBJ2-7; 8 bases match TRBD1. Germline V gene lookup returns CDR1 SGHRS and CDR2 YFSETQ. V gave up 0 bases and J gave up 2 bases; unmatched junction bases: 13. The CDR3 covers 18 residues. The CDR3 sequence is CASSLAVWDRKLTYEQYF. DNA of the CDR3: TGCGCCAGCAGCTTGGCCGTTTGGGACAGGAAACTTACCTACGAGCAGTACTTC. The full variable domain, completed using reference TRBV5-1 and TRBJ2-7, is KAGVTQTPRYLIKTRGQQVTLSCSPISGHRSVSWYQQTPGQGLQFLFEYFSETQRNKGNFPGRFSGRQFSNSRSEMNVSTLELGDSALYLCASSLAVWDRKLTYEQYFGPGTRLTVT.

The rearrangement uses TRBV3-1 (or the pseudogene TRBV3-2) and TRBJ1-2; 10 bases match TRBD1. Germline CDR1 reads LGHDT; CDR2 reads YNNKEL (reference sequence). J gave up 4 bases and V 1 base, and 3 bases lay outside the gene matches. The CDR3 runs 15 residues. The CDR3 nucleotides read TGTGCCAGCAGCCAAGGCGGACAGGGGGGCTATGGCTACACCTTC. This encodes CASSQGGQGGYGYTF.

The chain joins TRBV7-3 to TRBJ2-1; 7 bases fit TRBD1. The CDR3 covers 13 residues. Germline V lookup: CDR1 SGHTA, CDR2 FQGTGA. V shed 5 bases and J 8 bases; nucleotides not matched to a gene: 6. The CDR3 region is CASSRQGRYEQFF. The DNA for the CDR3 is TGTGCCAGCAGCCGACAGGGAAGGTATGAGCAGTTCTTC.

Only a few counts were recorded for this clone. The chain combines TRBV7-3 with TRBJ1-5, with D possibly being TRBD1 (5 bases). V dropped 5 bases and J dropped 9 bases, with 17 bases sitting between them. The CDR3 is 14 residues long. Per germline, CDR1 SGHTA and CDR2 FQGTGA. The CDR3 is CASSRTGGSGPQHF. Written as DNA, the CDR3 is TGTGCCAGCAGCCGGACCGGGGGTTCGGGGCCCCAGCATTTT. Using reference TRBV7-3 and TRBJ1-5 for the parts outside the CDR3, the full variable domain is GAGVSQTPSNKVTEKGKYVELRCDPISGHTALYWYRQSLGQGPEFLIYFQGTGAADDSGLPNDRFFAVRPEGSVSTLKIQRTERGDSAVYLCASSRTGGSGPQHFGDGTRLSIL.

The chain recombines TRBV5-4 with TRBJ1-1, with a tentative D call TRBD1 (6 bases). V dropped 0 bases and J dropped 3 bases, with 15 bases sitting between them. This CDR3 contains 16 residues. Per the germline V gene, CDR1 is SGHNT and CDR2 is YYREEE (reference sequence). CDR3: CASSLDNRVLDTEAFF. The CDR3 nucleotides are TGTGCCAGCAGCTTGGACAACAGGGTACTTGACACTGAAGCTTTCTTT.

The CDR3 DNA reads TGTGCCAGCAGATGGACAGCATCGAACACTGAAGCTTTCTTT. It specifies CASRWTASNTEAFF. V gene TRBV7-9 combines with J gene TRBJ1-1; possible D gene TRBD1, 6 bases. Germline values: CDR1 SEHNR, CDR2 FQNEAQ (reference sequence). CDR3 length equals 14 residues. Trimming took 6 bases from V and 1 from J, leaving 12 bases between them.

This clone showed up just a few times. This chain connects TRBV19 to TRBJ2-2; a possible D gene is TRBD1 (6 bases). There are 15 residues in the CDR3. Per the germline V gene, CDR1 is LNHDA and CDR2 is SQIVND (reference sequence). Trimming pared 6 bases from V and 6 bases from J, leaving 17 bases between. The CDR3 is CASRQGSRISGELFF. The CDR3 DNA follows: TGTGCCAGTAGACAGGGTTCACGTATATCCGGGGAGCTGTTTTTT.

The rearrangement joins TRBV21-1 to TRBJ2-7; the DNA was not used to check the table's D call, TRBD1. TRBV21-1 is labeled a pseudogene. The CDR3 sequence is 14 residues long. The CDR3 DNA sequence: TGTGCCAGCAGCAGCCGGGACAACTCCTACGAGCAGTACTTC. This sequence encodes CASSSRDNSYEQYF.

This chain uses TRBV2 with TRBJ2-1; 13 bases align to TRBD2. With V trimmed by 5 bases and J by 7 bases, 11 bases remained unmatched. From germline, CDR1 is SNHLY and CDR2 FYNNEI. The CDR3 sequence is 17 residues long. CDR3 nucleotides: TGTGCCAGCAGTCGAAGACTAGCGGGAGGTGAGGGGAATGAGCAGTTCTTC. This gives the protein CASSRRLAGGEGNEQFF.

The J gene is TRBJ1-2, the V gene TRBV5-1; no clear D. Germline CDR1 and CDR2: SGHRS and YFSETQ. Trimming left V 4 bases short and J 2 bases short, with 6 bases between. The CDR3 has 12 residues. The CDR3 spells CASSTQNYGYTF. CDR3 nucleotide sequence: TGCGCCAGCAGCACACAAAACTATGGCTACACCTTC.

The V and J genes are TRBV6-5 and TRBJ1-1; 7 bases fit TRBD1. V trimming: 6 bases; J trimming: 1 base; junction bases outside the gene matches: 8. The CDR3 runs to 15 residues. In germline, CDR1 is MNHEY, CDR2 SVGAGI. The CDR3 sequence is CASSLSGGENTEAFF. The DNA of the CDR3 is TGTGCCAGCAGCCTCTCAGGGGGTGAGAACACTGAAGCTTTCTTT.

The chain has TRBV11-2 and TRBJ1-1; a possible D gene is TRBD1 (6 bases). Deletions cut 5 bases from V and 7 bases from J, with 8 bases between. The length of the CDR3 is 11 residues. From germline, CDR1 is SGHAT and CDR2 FQNNGV. This CDR3 is CASSDRREAFF. The CDR3 DNA reads as TGTGCCAGCAGCGACAGGCGTGAAGCTTTCTTT. Looking up the rest from reference TRBV11-2 and TRBJ1-1 gives the full variable domain: EAGVAQSPRYKIIEKRQSVAFWCNPISGHATLYWYQQILGQGPKLLIQFQNNGVVDDSQLPKDRFSAERLKGVDSTLKIQPAKLEDSAVYLCASSDRREAFFGQGTRLTVV.

This clone was counted a single time. The genes are TRBV11-1 and TRBJ2-5, with D possibly TRBD1 on 6 matching bases. V shed 5 bases and J shed 2 bases, with 12 bases lying between them. CDR3 size: 14 residues. From germline, CDR1 is SGHAT and CDR2 FQDESV (reference sequence). CDR3 protein: CASSPGQPQETQYF. The CDR3 DNA reads TGTGCCAGCAGCCCAGGACAGCCTCAAGAGACCCAGTACTTC.

This chain connects TRBV15 to TRBJ2-5; tentative D call: TRBD1 (6 bases). V lost 0 bases and J 3 bases, leaving 11 bases between the germline ends. From germline, CDR1 is LNHNV and CDR2 YYDKDF (reference sequence). This CDR3 region has 15 residues. CDR3 loop: CATSRDGRTEETQYF. CDR3 nucleotides: TGTGCCACCAGCAGAGATGGGCGGACAGAAGAGACCCAGTACTTC.

In its sample, this clone was seen once. The chain is built from TRBV15 and TRBJ1-1, with a tentative D call TRBD1 (6 bases). The CDR3 runs to 17 residues. Germline V CDR1 and CDR2: LNHNV, YYDKDF (reference sequence). The ends were cut back, 2 bases at V and 0 bases at J, with 16 bases in the middle. In nucleotides, the CDR3 is TGTGCCACCAGCAGACAATGGGTAGGACAGTTGAACACTGAAGCTTTCTTT. It specifies CATSRQWVGQLNTEAFF.

The chain combines TRBV2 with TRBJ2-7, with 8 bases identical to TRBD1. Trimming removed 4 bases from V and 3 bases from J; junction bases left unmatched: 5. Germline CDR1 and CDR2: SNHLY and FYNNEI. The CDR3 spans 14 residues. CDR3 region: CASSGDRGLYEQYF. The CDR3 DNA reads as TGTGCCAGCAGTGGCGACAGGGGCCTCTACGAGCAGTACTTC.

The V call is TRBV6-5, the J call TRBJ2-7, with TRBD2 identical over 9 bases. Trimming took 0 bases from V and 0 from J; bases not matched to a gene: 3. Looked up from germline, CDR1 is MNHEY and CDR2 is SVGAGI. CDR3 size: 16 residues. This chain's CDR3 is CASSYSGLAYSYEQYF. In DNA, the CDR3 is TGTGCCAGCAGTTACTCGGGACTAGCCTACTCCTACGAGCAGTACTTC.

The genes are TRBV6-2 or TRBV6-3 and TRBJ2-1, with TRBD2 matching over 10 bases. V gave up 4 bases and J gave up 10 bases; unmatched junction bases: 7. Per germline, CDR1 MNHEY and CDR2 SVGEGT. The CDR3 has 14 residues. CDR3 nucleotide sequence: TGTGCCAGCAGTTCCCTAGCGGGAGTAAGGGAGCAGTTCTTC. This gives the protein CASSSLAGVREQFF.